Sequencing of this T cell receptor beta chain was carried out in a study of T cell responses to AZD1222 COVID-19 vaccine. General study results and limits: Following two doses of AZD1222, Spike-specific TCR breadth and depth rose. White British ancestry dominated among donors, who included more females, and clonal diversity was possibly underestimated.

After removal of 4 bases from V and 1 base from J, the junction contained 2 bases not matched to a gene. The CDR3 spans 14 residues. Germline V gene sequence: CDR1 SEHNR, CDR2 FQNEAQ (reference sequence). Some clones are missing from TCRdb's copy, which holds only in-frame ones; the method was immunoSEQ multiplex PCR. The table lists some 150,000 clones, 88% of them singletons. Remarks on this clone: What it binds is unknown.

This chain uses TRBV7-9 with TRBJ2-3; 7 nucleotides match TRBD2. This TCR was recovered from an adult in good health. Sequencing used peripheral blood, obtained on day 0 of MenACWY control vaccination. CDR3 sequence reads: CASSSGRGTDTQYF. CDR3 DNA: TGTGCCAGCAGCTCGGGGAGGGGCACAGATACGCAGTATTTT.